One sample yielded the 25 T cell receptor beta chains listed below, sequenced in a study of shared clonotypes between healthy human individuals (dated by TCRdb to about 2020). Libraries were constructed by the immunoSEQ multiplex PCR assay. The table was pulled from immuneACCESS by TCRdb, which kept in-frame rearrangements only. Such tables lose some clones; where checked, under half of the loss comes from unresolved V genes, and the rest has no known cause. The sample contains around 600,000 clones, less than 98% of them found a single time. The ten largest account for around 0.058% of the sample. The sequenced sample consisted of naive CD4+ T cells sorted from blood. This specimen's cell subset or site label, per the study, means: CD45RA+ positively selected. The receptor source for this set is a woman aged 30 to 39 in good health.

The V and J genes are TRBV19 and TRBJ2-5; the match to TRBD1 covers 8 bases. The CDR3 totals 16 residues. The V gene end was trimmed by 5 bases and the J gene end by 5 bases; junction bases not matched to a gene: 13. CDR1 LNHDA and CDR2 SQIVND come from the germline V gene (reference sequence). CDR3 sequence reads: CASSGQGARSWETQYF. CDR3 bases: TGTGCCAGTAGTGGGCAGGGGGCTCGATCTTGGGAGACCCAGTACTTC.

The V gene is TRBV5-1, the J gene TRBJ2-1, with D uncertain. V was clipped by 4 bases and J by 7 bases, with 21 bases between them. In germline, CDR1 is SGHRS, CDR2 YFSETQ. This CDR3 is 16 amino acids long. CDR3 residues: CASSPPPSGKGNEQFF. DNA for the CDR3: TGCGCCAGCAGCCCTCCTCCGTCAGGTAAAGGAAATGAGCAGTTCTTC.

The chain employs TRBV11-3 and TRBJ2-2; 8 bases are shared with TRBD1. The CDR3 is 14 residues long. V gave up 8 bases and J gave up 5 bases; unmatched junction bases: 7. CDR1 is SGHNT and CDR2 is YENEEA in the germline V gene. CDR3 coding DNA: TGTGCCAGCCAGGGACAGGAAGGAACCGGGGAGCTGTTTTTT. Translating it yields CASQGQEGTGELFF.

J is TRBJ2-1 and V is TRBV5-1; D might be TRBD1 (6 bases). Trimming removed 1 base from V and 10 bases from J, with 12 bases in between. CDR1 and CDR2 (germline): SGHRS, YFSETQ. The CDR3 has 13 residues. CDR3 residues: CASSLIEQGEQFF. CDR3 nucleotide sequence: TGCGCCAGCAGCTTGATTGAGCAGGGGGAGCAGTTCTTC.

V and J are TRBV7-2 and TRBJ1-3; D is unclear. The CDR3 length is 13 residues. The germline V gene encodes CDR1 SGHTA and CDR2 FQGNSA. The V end was cut by 5 bases, the J end by 4 bases, with 9 bases between. CDR3 sequence (DNA): TGTGCCAGCAGCCCAGCATGGGGAAACACCATATATTTT. It codes for CASSPAWGNTIYF.

This chain links TRBV5-1 with TRBJ2-7, with D perhaps TRBD2 (5 bases). The V and J ends lost 5 bases and 5 bases respectively, with 20 bases between them. The germline V gene encodes CDR1 SGHRS and CDR2 YFSETQ. This CDR3 contains 15 residues. The CDR3 region has the DNA TGCGCCAGCAGTACCGGACCGAGGGATCTCAACGAGCAGTACTTC. Its translation: CASSTGPRDLNEQYF.

The chain couples TRBV6-5 to TRBJ2-1; 11 positions match TRBD2. The CDR3 is made up of 16 amino acids. V was pared by 2 bases and J by 7 bases, with 7 bases of the junction left unmatched. Germline lookup yields CDR1 MNHEY and CDR2 SVGAGI. The CDR3 coding sequence is TGTGCCAGCAGTTACGATTTTAGCGGGAGGGGAAATGAGCAGTTCTTC. Translation gives CASSYDFSGRGNEQFF.

The chain combines TRBV5-1 with TRBJ2-2; tentatively, D is TRBD2 (6 bases). In germline, CDR1 is SGHRS, CDR2 YFSETQ. Trimming took off 0 bases at V and 0 bases at J, with 12 bases between the two ends. The CDR3 has 17 amino acids. The CDR3: CASSLAVSGSNTGELFF. Here the CDR3 DNA reads TGCGCCAGCAGCTTGGCCGTTAGCGGCTCGAACACCGGGGAGCTGTTTTTT.

V gene TRBV18 combines with J gene TRBJ1-5, with 7 bases that match TRBD1. This CDR3 is built from 14 residues. CDR1 and CDR2 (germline): KGHSH, LQKENI. Trimming at V came to 3 bases and at J to 7 bases, leaving 6 bases not matched to a gene. The CDR3 coding sequence is TGTGCCAGCTCACCTCAGACAGGGAACCAGCCCCAGCATTTT. The encoded protein is CASSPQTGNQPQHF.

The chain has TRBV2 and TRBJ2-7; D remains unclear. This CDR3 has 14 residues. From germline, CDR1 is SNHLY and CDR2 FYNNEI. V shed 2 bases and J shed 5 bases, with 13 bases lying between them. CDR3 nucleotides: TGTGCCAGCAGTGAAATAGCCGAGGCCCACGAGCAGTACTTC. Its protein product is CASSEIAEAHEQYF.

This clone appeared a single time. The chain combines TRBV6-1 with TRBJ2-1; D is perhaps TRBD2 (6 bases). Germline V lookup: CDR1 MNHNS, CDR2 SASEGT. Trimming removed 0 bases from V and 2 bases from J, with 23 bases in between. The CDR3 is 20 residues long. In nucleotides, the CDR3 is TGTGCCAGCAGTGAAGCGTGGGGACTGGGACGGCTACTTACCTACAATGAGCAGTTCTTC. Its translation is CASSEAWGLGRLLTYNEQFF.

V is TRBV2 and J is TRBJ1-3, with a tentative D call TRBD1 (6 bases). The V and J ends lost 3 bases and 4 bases respectively, with 10 bases between them. Germline V gives CDR1 SNHLY, CDR2 FYNNEI. The CDR3 has 14 amino acids. CDR3 residues: CASSDRRGGNTIYF. The CDR3 coding sequence is TGTGCCAGCAGTGATCGCAGGGGAGGAAACACCATATATTTT.

The V and J genes are TRBV4-2 and TRBJ2-1, with TRBD1 matching 8 bases. Unmatched junction bases numbered 7, after V lost 3 bases and J lost 0 bases. Germline CDR1 LGHNA, CDR2 YNFKEQ. This CDR3 has 17 residues. The CDR3 here is CASSQTRTGSSYNEQFF. In nucleotides, the CDR3 is TGTGCCAGCAGCCAGACTAGGACAGGGAGCTCCTACAATGAGCAGTTCTTC.

The chain carries TRBV11-2 and TRBJ2-5; maybe TRBD1 (5 bases). CDR3 length: 16 amino acids. V was pared by 0 bases and J by 5 bases, with 16 bases between. Germline loops: CDR1 SGHAT, CDR2 FQNNGV. CDR3 residues: CASSLELNRPWETQYF. DNA for the CDR3: TGTGCCAGCAGCTTAGAGTTGAACAGGCCCTGGGAGACCCAGTACTTC.

The V call is TRBV2, the J call TRBJ2-3, with D tentatively TRBD1 or TRBD2 (5 bases each). Germline loops: CDR1 SNHLY, CDR2 FYNNEI. This CDR3 has 15 residues. The germline V and J ends were trimmed by 9 bases and 0 bases, with 16 bases remaining between them. The CDR3 DNA reads as TGTGCCAGAACCGGGACCAACTATAGCACAGATACGCAGTATTTT. As protein: CARTGTNYSTDTQYF.

The chain carries TRBV10-3 and TRBJ1-2, with 7 nucleotides matching TRBD1. The trim removed 4 bases at V and 4 bases at J, leaving 6 bases unmatched. The CDR3 totals 14 residues. The V gene's germline CDR1 is ENHRY and CDR2 SYGVKD. CDR3 sequence (DNA): TGTGCCATCAGTGGTCAGGGGGGTGGCTATGGCTACACCTTC. Translation: CAISGQGGGYGYTF.

This chain connects TRBV10-3 to TRBJ2-3, with a weak D call TRBD1 (5 bases). Germline V gene lookup returns CDR1 ENHRY and CDR2 SYGVKD. The CDR3 consists of 15 residues. The V end was cut by 10 bases, the J end by 0 bases, with 17 bases between. In DNA, the CDR3 is TGTGCCACCTGGGTAGGGGTTCAGAGCACAGATACGCAGTATTTT. It yields the protein CATWVGVQSTDTQYF.

The chain links TRBV9 to TRBJ1-2; no firm D call. The germline V gene has CDR1 SGDLS and CDR2 YYNGEE. V dropped 1 base and J dropped 3 bases, with 7 bases sitting between them. This CDR3 is built from 13 residues. The CDR3 sequence: CASSVRTDYGYTF. In DNA form, the CDR3 reads TGTGCCAGCAGCGTAAGGACGGACTATGGCTACACCTTC.

V is TRBV4-1 and J is TRBJ1-2; D gene uncertain. The germline gives CDR1 MGHRA, CDR2 YSYEKL. Trimming took off 0 bases at V and 7 bases at J, with 18 bases between the two ends. There are 16 residues in the CDR3. The chain's CDR3 is CASSQDPPPPGVGYTF. The CDR3 coding sequence is TGCGCCAGCAGCCAAGATCCCCCGCCCCCCGGGGTTGGCTACACCTTC.

The chain joins TRBV19 to TRBJ1-2; D gene ambiguous. Germline assignment: CDR1 LNHDA and CDR2 SQIVND (reference sequence). The CDR3 length is 13 residues. V lost 4 bases, J lost 8 bases, and 14 bases lay in between. The CDR3 nucleotides are TGTGCCAGTAGTAGAGTAAACGGTAAAGGCTACACCTTC. This encodes CASSRVNGKGYTF.

V and J are TRBV5-1 and TRBJ2-2; D is undetermined. Germline loops: CDR1 SGHRS, CDR2 YFSETQ. The length of the CDR3 is 14 residues. Trimming cost V 7 bases and J 6 bases, with 16 bases left between them. In nucleotides, the CDR3 is TGCGCCAGCTCTCCCCCCGTCCGCCCCGGGGAGCTGTTTTTT. Protein: CASSPPVRPGELFF.

V usage is TRBV19 and J usage is TRBJ2-1, with unresolved D. This CDR3 is 11 amino acids long. V was trimmed by 6 bases and J by 3 bases, leaving 3 bases between them. Germline V lookup: CDR1 LNHDA, CDR2 SQIVND (reference sequence). CDR3 DNA sequence: TGTGCCAGTAGAAACTACAATGAGCAGTTCTTC. It codes for CASRNYNEQFF.

A remark on this clone: This same CDR3 is encoded by further DNA sequences in the sample. V and J are TRBV6-6 and TRBJ1-5, with TRBD1 matching over 8 bases. V gave up 6 bases and J gave up 4 bases; unmatched junction bases: 5. The CDR3 spans 14 residues. In germline, CDR1 is MNHNY, CDR2 SVGAGI (reference sequence). In nucleotides, the CDR3 is TGTGCCAGCAGCCTCGGACAGGGAAATCAGCCCCAGCATTTT. This sequence encodes CASSLGQGNQPQHF.

This chain links TRBV28 with TRBJ2-1, with 9 bases identical to TRBD2. The CDR3 sequence is 15 residues long. CDR1 and CDR2 (germline): MDHEN, SYDVKM. Unmatched junction bases numbered 12, after V lost 6 bases and J lost 9 bases. This CDR3 is CASRGGAGGLAEQFF. CDR3 sequence (DNA): TGTGCCAGCAGGGGGGGTGCGGGAGGGCTCGCTGAGCAGTTCTTC. Combining the CDR3 with reference TRBV28 and TRBJ2-1 gives the whole variable domain DVKVTQSSRYLVKRTGEKVFLECVQDMDHENMFWYRQDPGLGLRLIYFSYDVKMKEKGDIPEGYSVSREKKERFSLILESASTNQTSMYLCASRGGAGGLAEQFFGPGTRLTVL.

The chain employs TRBV5-6 and TRBJ1-3; 7 nucleotides match TRBD1. The ends lost 0 bases at V and 4 bases at J; junction bases unmatched: 7. The CDR3 has 16 amino acids. Germline CDR1 and CDR2: SGHDT and YYEEEE. CDR3 residues: CASSLATGSSGNTIYF. The DNA for the CDR3 is TGTGCCAGCAGCTTGGCGACAGGGAGCTCAGGAAACACCATATATTTT. Drawing the rest from reference TRBV5-6 and TRBJ1-3, the complete variable domain is DAGVTQSPTHLIKTRGQQVTLRCSPKSGHDTVSWYQQALGQGPQFIFQYYEEEERQRGNFPDRFSGHQFPNYSSELNVNALLLGDSALYLCASSLATGSSGNTIYFGEGSWLTVV.